The 6 T cell receptor beta chains reported below all come from one sample, sequenced in a study of PD-1 blockade in classical Hodgkin lymphoma. All patients experienced relapse after autologous stem cell transplantation, and brentuximab vedotin exposure was variable. TCRdb keeps only in-frame clones here, not all; method: immunoSEQ multiplex PCR. The data show about 21,000 clones, with about 73% seen just once and 24% held by the top ten. Source: peripheral blood mononuclear cells (PBMCs), taken before the second cycle of nivolumab. Every receptor here comes from a human donor with classical Hodgkin lymphoma.

The chain couples TRBV5-1 to TRBJ1-1; 8 bases align to TRBD1. The germline V gene encodes CDR1 SGHRS and CDR2 YFSETQ. The CDR3 sequence is 16 residues long. J gave up 1 base and V 4 bases, and 9 bases lay outside the gene matches. The CDR3 here is CASSPQGAGGNTEAFF. The CDR3 DNA is TGCGCCAGCAGCCCCCAGGGGGCAGGGGGGAACACTGAAGCTTTCTTT.

This sequence joins TRBV12-1 and TRBJ1-1; TRBD1, the table's D call, was not compared with the DNA. TRBV12-1 is flagged as a pseudogene. The CDR3 has 16 residues. This CDR3 reads CASSFVGRAGGPEAFF. The CDR3 DNA reads TGTGCCAGCAGCTTCGTCGGCCGGGCAGGGGGTCCTGAAGCTTTCTTT.

The CDR3 DNA reads TGTGCCAGCAGTTACGGGGGCGATGGACTACGCGAGCAGTACTTC. Residues: CASSYGGDGLREQYF. The V and J genes are TRBV6-5 and TRBJ2-7; D may correspond to TRBD1 or TRBD2 (6 bases each). The ends were cut back, 2 bases at V and 6 bases at J, with 17 bases in the middle. Germline CDR1 MNHEY, CDR2 SVGAGI. The CDR3 loop spans 15 amino acids.

The V gene is TRBV7-9, the J gene TRBJ2-2; perhaps TRBD1 as D (6 bases). CDR3 length equals 15 residues. Germline values: CDR1 SEHNR, CDR2 FQNEAQ (reference sequence). The V end lost 1 base, the J end lost 4 bases, and 10 bases lay between the germline ends. In nucleotides, the CDR3 is TGTGCCAGCAGCTTAGGCCAGGGGCCCACCGGGGAGCTGTTTTTT. Encoded protein: CASSLGQGPTGELFF.

Written as DNA, the CDR3 is TGTGCCAGCTCACCAGTGGACAGTAGGACCGGGGAGCTGTTTTTT. This translates into CASSPVDSRTGELFF. The chain uses TRBV18 and TRBJ2-2; possible D gene TRBD1, 6 bases. The CDR3 sequence is 15 residues long. The V gene lost 2 bases and the J gene lost 5 bases, with 12 bases spanning the gap. CDR1 KGHSH and CDR2 LQKENI come from the germline V gene.

The chain combines TRBV5-1 with TRBJ2-7, with D possibly being TRBD1 (6 bases). The germline CDR1 and CDR2 sequences are SGHRS and YFSETQ. There are 14 residues in the CDR3. The V end was cut by 2 bases, the J end by 3 bases, with 12 bases between. The CDR3 protein is CASSFGQGLYEQYF. The CDR3, as DNA: TGCGCCAGCAGCTTCGGGCAGGGGCTCTACGAGCAGTACTTC.